This TCR beta chain was observed in a study of T cell changes during pregnancy in multiple sclerosis. Method: immunoSEQ multiplex PCR; TCRdb's copy keeps in-frame clones and lacks some. This sample carries 65,000 to 95,000 clones, roughly 91% of them seen once, and the ten largest clones take 2.5% to 3%. Material: peripheral blood, obtained after pregnancy. The sequence was obtained from a female donor in good health, enrolled as a control in a pregnancy study.

The CDR3 sequence: CASSLRTGGADTQYF. In nucleotides, the CDR3 is TGCGCCAGCAGCCTTAGGACAGGGGGCGCAGATACGCAGTATTTT. The chain is built from TRBV4-3 and TRBJ2-3, with 11 bases that match TRBD1. The germline CDR1 and CDR2 sequences are LGHNA and YSLEER. The V gene end was trimmed by 4 bases and the J gene end by 4 bases; junction bases not matched to a gene: 4. The CDR3 length is 15 residues.